A selection of T cell receptor beta chains follows, all from one sample in a study of a mutant IDH1 vaccine in newly diagnosed glioma. For these TCRs, the target antigens are not known. Sequencing was performed with immunoSEQ multiplex PCR; in TCRdb, only in-frame clones are kept and a portion is missing. The profile shows about 64,000 clones, roughly 83% of them singletons. Sequenced material: PBMCs, taken from a glioma patient whose treatment included an IDH1 peptide vaccine. Every receptor here comes from a woman in her forties or fifties with glioma. CDR3s include the opening cysteine and the closing phenylalanine or tryptophan. D genes are given only for firm matches. Clone size appears in some rows only: once, few, many, or a class for an expanded clone.

cdr3_length d_call clone_size j_call v_call cdr3_aa cdr3_nt
13 TRBD1 NA TRBJ1-1 TRBV30 CAGRTGRNTEAFF TGTGCCGGTAGGACAGGCCGGAACACTGAGGCTTTCTTT
14 NA NA TRBJ1-2 TRBV7-2 CASSGLGGRYGYTF TGTGCCAGCAGCGGACTGGGGGGACGTTATGGCTACACCTTC
18 TRBD1 NA TRBJ2-1 TRBV6-4 CASGEVLDRDSQDNEQFF TGTGCCAGCGGGGAAGTGTTAGATAGGGACAGTCAAGACAATGAGCAGTTCTTC
14 NA NA TRBJ2-7 TRBV6-5 CASSQLAGSYEQYF TGTGCCAGCAGCCAATTAGCAGGCTCCTACGAGCAGTACTTC
16 TRBD1 once TRBJ2-3 TRBV19 CASSAAGTGDVDTQYF TGTGCCAGTAGTGCCGCCGGGACAGGCGATGTAGATACGCAGTATTTT
11 NA few TRBJ1-1 TRBV18 CASSSYTEAFF TGTGCCAGCTCATCTTACACTGAAGCTTTCTTT
15 NA NA TRBJ1-2 TRBV18 CASSPVEGSIYGYTF TGTGCCAGCTCACCAGTCGAGGGGTCAATCTATGGCTACACCTTC
12 NA NA TRBJ1-1 TRBV19 CASSMSGAEAFF TGTGCCAGTAGTATGTCCGGGGCTGAAGCTTTCTTT
17 TRBD1 many TRBJ1-1 TRBV5-1 CASSLAYAGGGNTEAFF TGCGCCAGCAGCTTGGCCTATGCAGGGGGGGGGAACACTGAAGCTTTCTTT
14 NA NA TRBJ1-2 TRBV30 CAWSDPTVWYGYTF TGTGCCTGGAGCGACCCTACCGTTTGGTATGGCTACACCTTC
19 TRBD1 NA TRBJ2-6 TRBV11-2 CASSYSPGQGSAGANVLTF TGTGCCAGCAGCTACTCACCGGGACAGGGATCGGCTGGGGCCAACGTCCTGACTTTC
17 TRBD2 NA TRBJ2-1 TRBV5-4 CASSRITSGGGYNEQFF TGTGCCAGCAGCCGCATCACTAGCGGGGGAGGATACAATGAGCAGTTCTTC
15 NA NA TRBJ2-6 TRBV28 CASSQGLTGANVLTF TGTGCCAGCAGTCAGGGCCTAACTGGGGCCAACGTCCTGACTTTC
15 NA NA TRBJ1-6 TRBV6-6 CASSYDGGGSSPLHF TGTGCCAGCAGTTACGATGGAGGGGGGAGTTCACCCCTCCACTTT
19 NA NA TRBJ1-1 TRBV4-1 CASSQDAQGGPTRLTEAFF TGCGCCAGCAGCCAAGATGCCCAAGGGGGGCCAACGAGGCTGACTGAAGCTTTCTTT
16 TRBD2 NA TRBJ2-3 TRBV9 CASSPRSGGAGDTQYF TGTGCCAGCAGCCCCCGCAGCGGGGGGGCCGGAGATACGCAGTATTTT
16 NA NA TRBJ1-4 TRBV5-1 CASSLGHMGAREKLFF TGCGCCAGCAGCTTGGGGCATATGGGGGCGAGGGAAAAACTGTTTTTT
17 TRBD2 NA TRBJ2-3 TRBV6-4 CASSDSSSGGDADTQYF TGTGCCAGCAGTGACTCGTCCAGCGGGGGGGATGCAGATACGCAGTATTTT
15 NA NA TRBJ1-1 TRBV10-3 CAISEVTGRDTEAFF TGTGCCATCAGTGAAGTGACGGGTAGGGACACTGAAGCTTTCTTT
15 NA NA TRBJ2-5 TRBV4-1 CASSQEFPSRETQYF TGCGCCAGCAGCCAAGAATTTCCGAGTAGGGAGACCCAGTACTTC
16 NA NA TRBJ2-7 TRBV18 CASSPPTVGMSYEQYF TGTGCCAGCTCACCACCGACAGTAGGGATGTCCTACGAGCAGTACTTC
15 TRBD1 once TRBJ2-7 TRBV6-5 CASSTPGQGAYEQYF TGTGCCAGCAGTACCCCGGGACAGGGGGCATACGAGCAGTACTTC
16 TRBD1 NA TRBJ1-2 TRBV5-5 CASSRRDRPTNYGYTF TGTGCCAGCAGCCGGCGGGACAGACCCACTAACTATGGCTACACCTTC
15 NA NA TRBJ1-4 TRBV2 CASSGQTGGYEKLFF TGTGCCAGCAGTGGGCAGACTGGAGGGTATGAAAAACTGTTTTTT
12 TRBD1 NA TRBJ1-2 TRBV2 CASRTGGQGYTF TGTGCCAGCAGGACAGGGGGCCAGGGCTACACCTTC
15 TRBD1 NA TRBJ2-7 TRBV29-1 CSVANSGQGVHEQYF TGCAGCGTTGCGAATTCGGGACAGGGGGTCCACGAGCAGTACTTC
15 TRBD1 once TRBJ1-5 TRBV6-1 CASSEDRLEGQPQHF TGTGCCAGCAGTGAGGACAGGCTAGAAGGTCAGCCCCAGCATTTT
16 TRBD2 NA TRBJ2-1 TRBV15 CATSSRLAGGVNEQFF TGTGCCACCAGCTCACGACTAGCGGGGGGTGTTAATGAGCAGTTCTTC
15 NA few TRBJ1-2 TRBV4-2 CASSQERGLRYGYTF TGTGCCAGCAGCCAAGAACGGGGGTTACGATATGGCTACACCTTC
14 NA NA TRBJ2-5 TRBV12-5 CASGLGTLLETQYF TGTGCTAGTGGTTTGGGGACTCTCCTTGAGACCCAGTACTTC
14 NA few TRBJ1-1 TRBV11-2 CASSLQGENTEAFF TGTGCCAGCAGCTTGCAGGGTGAGAACACTGAAGCTTTCTTT
16 TRBD1 NA TRBJ1-6 TRBV4-1 CASSPRVDRERSPLHF TGCGCCAGCAGCCCCCGTGTCGACAGGGAACGATCACCCCTCCACTTT
13 NA NA TRBJ1-1 TRBV6-5 CASTRTLNTEAFF TGTGCCAGCACCCGGACACTAAACACTGAAGCTTTCTTT
19 TRBD2 NA TRBJ2-5 TRBV7-8 CASSTLTSGGARGGETQYF TGTGCCAGCAGCACCCTGACTAGCGGGGGGGCCAGAGGGGGAGAGACCCAGTACTTC
14 TRBD1 NA TRBJ1-6 TRBV6-4 CASSEGTDFSPLHF TGTGCCAGCAGTGAAGGGACAGACTTTTCACCCCTCCACTTT
15 TRBD2 few TRBJ2-1 TRBV6-1 CASSVIAGGYNEQFF TGTGCCAGCAGTGTAATAGCGGGGGGCTACAATGAGCAGTTCTTC
18 NA NA TRBJ2-2 TRBV27 CASSLSSGTLSNTGELFF TGTGCCAGCAGTTTATCCTCCGGGACTCTATCGAACACCGGGGAGCTGTTTTTT
10 NA NA TRBJ2-5 TRBV2 CASSGETQYF TGTGCCAGCAGTGGGGAGACCCAGTACTTC
14 NA NA TRBJ2-7 TRBV2 CASKGSGIVYEQYF TGTGCCAGCAAAGGATCAGGGATCGTGTACGAGCAGTACTTC
13 NA few TRBJ1-6 TRBV4-1 CASRAGANSPLHF TGCGCCAGCAGGGCAGGGGCAAATTCACCCCTCCACTTT
15 TRBD1 NA TRBJ2-3 TRBV2 CASTLQGFSTDTQYF TGTGCCAGTACCTTACAGGGGTTTAGCACAGATACGCAGTATTTT
11 NA NA TRBJ1-1 TRBV6-5 CASRSVGPVFF TGTGCCAGCAGGAGCGTTGGGCCAGTTTTCTTT